Listed here are 25 T cell receptor beta chains from one sample, sequenced in a study of cytomegalovirus exposure and HLA in healthy donors. 13 Jbeta primers and 60 Vbeta primers were used for the PCR. Profiling relied on immunoSEQ multiplex PCR, and the TCRdb table lists in-frame clones only, not all of them. The profile shows about 130,000 clones, about 80% of them singletons. Source material: PBMCs. The receptors were sampled from a male donor in good health and CMV-seronegative.

This chain joins TRBV18 and TRBJ1-5; 7 bases fit TRBD1. This CDR3 spans 18 amino acids. Germline-derived CDR1 and CDR2 are KGHSH and LQKENI. Trimming removed 3 bases from V and 2 bases from J; junction bases left unmatched: 13. In DNA, the CDR3 is TGTGCCAGCTCACCCTTTCCAACATCAGGGGGTGGCAATCAGCCCCAGCATTTT. Its translation: CASSPFPTSGGGNQPQHF.

The chain uses TRBV14 and TRBJ2-1; D ambiguous. Trimming took off 4 bases at V and 5 bases at J, with 3 bases between the two ends. This CDR3 region has 11 residues. Germline values: CDR1 SGHDN, CDR2 FVKESK. CDR3 bases: TGTGCCAGCAGCCTCGACAATGAGCAGTTCTTC. Translation gives CASSLDNEQFF.

Concerning this clone: Other DNA sequences of this sample code for an identical CDR3. V and J are TRBV7-9 and TRBJ1-1, with D perhaps matching TRBD1 (6 bases). V lost 5 bases to trimming and J lost 4 bases, with 11 bases between them. The CDR3 has 13 amino acids. Germline CDR1 SEHNR, CDR2 FQNEAQ (reference sequence). For the CDR3, the DNA is TGTGCCAGCAGCCCACAGGGTGGCACTGAAGCTTTCTTT. This encodes CASSPQGGTEAFF. The whole variable domain, filled in from reference TRBV7-9 and TRBJ1-1, reads DTGVSQNPRHKITKRGQNVTFRCDPISEHNRLYWYRQTLGQGPEFLTYFQNEAQLEKSRLLSDRFSAERPKGSFSTLEIQRTEQGDSAMYLCASSPQGGTEAFFGQGTRLTVV.

The rearrangement links TRBV4-1 to TRBJ2-2, with 7 positions matching TRBD1. CDR1 is MGHRA and CDR2 is YSYEKL in the germline V gene. The CDR3 is 19 amino acids. The trim removed 1 base at V and 0 bases at J, leaving 11 bases unmatched. The CDR3 DNA reads as TGCGCCAGCAGCCAAGGGACCGACAGGGCCGACGCGAACACCGGGGAGCTGTTTTTT. Its protein product is CASSQGTDRADANTGELFF.

The chain links TRBV7-9 to TRBJ1-1, with D possibly matching TRBD1 (6 bases). Germline V gene sequence: CDR1 SEHNR, CDR2 FQNEAQ (reference sequence). The ends were cut back, 1 base at V and 8 bases at J, with 17 bases in the middle. The CDR3 loop spans 15 amino acids. The CDR3 DNA reads as TGTGCCAGCAGCTTAGGCGCGGGGGGCGGGACCGAAGCTTTCTTT. Protein sequence: CASSLGAGGGTEAFF.

The gene calls are TRBV20-1 and TRBJ1-2; no clear D. Germline values: CDR1 DFQATT, CDR2 SNEGSKA (reference sequence). This CDR3 contains 11 residues. The germline V and J ends were trimmed by 1 base and 4 bases, with 4 bases remaining between them. CDR3 sequence (DNA): TGCAGTGCTAGAGTAGCCTATGGCTACACCTTC. The encoded protein is CSARVAYGYTF.

The chain has TRBV7-8 and TRBJ1-6; TRBD1 aligns across 7 bases. The CDR3 runs to 15 residues. Per germline, CDR1 SGHVS and CDR2 FQNEAQ. J lost 4 bases, V lost 5 bases, and 5 bases had no gene match. CDR3 coding DNA: TGTGCCAGCAGCCCCGCGGGACAGTATAATTCACCCCTCCACTTT. This encodes CASSPAGQYNSPLHF.

The chain recombines TRBV19 with TRBJ1-5, with 12 bases lining up with TRBD1. CDR3 length: 14 amino acids. Germline-derived CDR1 and CDR2 are LNHDA and SQIVND (reference sequence). V shed 8 bases and J 6 bases; nucleotides not matched to a gene: 5. The CDR3 here is CASGGTGGGQPQHF. The CDR3 DNA is TGTGCCAGTGGCGGGACAGGGGGCGGTCAGCCCCAGCATTTT.

The chain uses TRBV7-9 and TRBJ2-1, with 10 bases lining up with TRBD2. The germline V gene has CDR1 SEHNR and CDR2 FQNEAQ (reference sequence). This CDR3 has 15 amino acids. Trimming at V came to 5 bases and at J to 12 bases, leaving 13 bases not matched to a gene. CDR3 DNA: TGTGCCAGCAGCCCGAGGAGCGGGAGGGCCGTAGGGCAGTTCTTC. As protein: CASSPRSGRAVGQFF.

The rearrangement uses TRBV6-1 and TRBJ2-1; 8 nucleotides match TRBD1. The CDR3 is 16 residues long. Losses at the gene ends were 3 bases for V and 3 bases for J; bases not matched to a gene: 7. Germline V gene sequence: CDR1 MNHNS, CDR2 SASEGT. CDR3 loop: CASSDGDRPYYNEQFF. DNA for the CDR3: TGTGCCAGCAGTGACGGGGACAGGCCTTACTACAATGAGCAGTTCTTC.

The chain couples TRBV6-1 to TRBJ2-4; 7 positions match TRBD1. The CDR3 spans 13 residues. V lost 4 bases, J lost 9 bases, and 6 bases stayed unmatched. The germline V gene has CDR1 MNHNS and CDR2 SASEGT. CDR3 in amino acids: CASSGEQGTIQYF. DNA of the CDR3: TGTGCCAGCAGTGGGGAACAGGGGACCATTCAGTACTTC.

The chain's CDR3 is CASSPRMVQGAGGELFF. As DNA, the CDR3 is TGTGCCAGCAGCCCCCGCATGGTACAGGGGGCTGGCGGGGAGCTGTTTTTT. The chain couples TRBV11-2 to TRBJ2-2; the match to TRBD1 covers 9 bases. CDR1 and CDR2 from the germline V gene are SGHAT and FQNNGV. The CDR3 runs 17 residues. V shed 5 bases and J 7 bases; nucleotides not matched to a gene: 14.

This clone has more than one count but fewer than ten. V gene TRBV11-2 combines with J gene TRBJ2-3; TRBD2 might be the D (5 bases). V was cut by 0 bases and J by 4 bases, with 11 bases left in between. The CDR3 contains 15 residues. Germline assignment: CDR1 SGHAT and CDR2 FQNNGV. CDR3 bases: TGTGCCAGCAGCTTAGATTCCCAGAGGGCAGATACGCAGTATTTT. Protein product: CASSLDSQRADTQYF. Based on the CDR3 plus reference TRBV11-2 and TRBJ2-3, the full variable domain is EAGVAQSPRYKIIEKRQSVAFWCNPISGHATLYWYQQILGQGPKLLIQFQNNGVVDDSQLPKDRFSAERLKGVDSTLKIQPAKLEDSAVYLCASSLDSQRADTQYFGPGTRLTVL.

This chain joins TRBV9 and TRBJ2-5; 8 nucleotides line up with TRBD1. The CDR3 consists of 15 residues. Germline V gene sequence: CDR1 SGDLS, CDR2 YYNGEE. V shed 3 bases and J 5 bases; nucleotides not matched to a gene: 9. The CDR3 region has the DNA TGTGCCAGCAGCGAAAGACAGGGGAACATGGAGACCCAGTACTTC. It encodes CASSERQGNMETQYF.

V usage is TRBV7-2 and J usage is TRBJ2-1; 7 positions agree with TRBD2. Germline V gene sequence: CDR1 SGHTA, CDR2 FQGNSA. V was clipped by 4 bases and J by 2 bases; unmatched bases: 17. This CDR3 has 19 amino acids. The CDR3 DNA follows: TGTGCCAGCAGCTCTCCAAACCGGGGAGGCAGCGGGGCCTACAATGAGCAGTTCTTC. Translation gives CASSSPNRGGSGAYNEQFF.

The rearrangement links TRBV19 to TRBJ2-1, with a weak D call TRBD2 (7 bases). Trimming shortened V by 3 bases and J by 6 bases, and 12 bases separated the two germline ends. From germline, CDR1 is LNHDA and CDR2 SQIVND (reference sequence). CDR3 length: 14 amino acids. The CDR3 loop reads CASSIDGGRNEQFF. The CDR3 DNA sequence: TGTGCCAGTAGTATTGACGGGGGGCGCAATGAGCAGTTCTTC.

V and J are TRBV30 and TRBJ1-4; 10 bases fit TRBD1. The CDR3 contains 15 residues. Germline V CDR1 and CDR2: GTSNPN, SVGIG (reference sequence). Trimming took 2 bases from V and 6 from J; bases not matched to a gene: 6. CDR3 DNA: TGTGCCTGGAGTACTACCGGGACAGGGGATGAAAAACTGTTTTTT. Translating gives CAWSTTGTGDEKLFF.

This clone showed up just a few times. J is TRBJ2-7 and V is TRBV28, with D tentatively TRBD1 (6 bases). Germline V CDR1 and CDR2: MDHEN, SYDVKM. The CDR3 extends over 15 amino acids. V was pared by 4 bases and J by 6 bases, with 19 bases between. The CDR3, as DNA: TGTGCCAGCAGTTCCATACCCAGGACAGCTTCCGAGCAGTACTTC. Protein: CASSSIPRTASEQYF.

The CDR3 DNA is TGTGCCAGCCTACAAGAACTAGCGGGGACTTACGAGCAGTACTTC. It encodes CASLQELAGTYEQYF. V gene TRBV2 combines with J gene TRBJ2-7, with 10 bases identical to TRBD2. Germline assignment: CDR1 SNHLY and CDR2 FYNNEI. V shed 8 bases, J shed 4 bases, and the junction held 11 bases outside the gene matches. The CDR3 is 15 amino acids.

V usage is TRBV10-2 and J usage is TRBJ1-5, with 8 nucleotides matching TRBD1. CDR1 and CDR2 from the germline V gene are WSHSY and SAAADI. Losses at the gene ends were 8 bases for V and 2 bases for J; bases not matched to a gene: 8. The CDR3 covers 15 residues. CDR3 sequence reads: CASQRQGRGNQPQHF. Here the CDR3 DNA reads TGCGCCAGCCAAAGACAGGGGAGGGGCAATCAGCCCCAGCATTTT.

The chain carries TRBV27 and TRBJ1-2, with TRBD1 as a possible D gene (6 bases). This CDR3 contains 17 residues. Between the trimmed V and J ends, which lost 4 bases and 8 bases, there was a span of 26 bases. CDR1 and CDR2 from the germline V gene are MNHEY and SMNVEV (reference sequence). CDR3 sequence: CASSSKLTRQEGGGYTF. CDR3 DNA sequence: TGTGCCAGCAGTTCCAAACTTACTCGACAGGAAGGCGGCGGCTACACCTTC.

The J gene is TRBJ1-1, the V gene TRBV11-2; 8 bases line up with TRBD1. The CDR3 has 15 residues. In germline, CDR1 is SGHAT, CDR2 FQNNGV. The ends lost 5 bases at V and 6 bases at J; junction bases unmatched: 11. The CDR3 spells CASSPMGQGASEAFF. The CDR3 nucleotides read TGTGCCAGCAGCCCCATGGGTCAGGGGGCTTCTGAAGCTTTCTTT.

This clone turned up a few times. J is TRBJ2-3 and V is TRBV7-6; 10 positions agree with TRBD1. The CDR3 sequence is 14 residues long. Unmatched junction bases numbered 4, after V lost 5 bases and J lost 5 bases. CDR1 is SGHVS and CDR2 is FNYEAQ in the germline V gene. The DNA for the CDR3 is TGTGCCAGCAGCGACAGGGGGCTTGGAGATACGCAGTATTTT. Protein: CASSDRGLGDTQYF.

This clone was detected a few times. The rearrangement links TRBV6-1 to TRBJ2-1, with 14 bases matching TRBD2. CDR3 size: 17 residues. Looked up from germline, CDR1 is MNHNS and CDR2 is SASEGT. V shed 2 bases and J 4 bases; nucleotides not matched to a gene: 4. CDR3 DNA: TGTGCCAGCAGTGAACGACTAGCGGGAGGGGGATACAATGAGCAGTTCTTC. It encodes CASSERLAGGGYNEQFF.

The J gene is TRBJ2-5, the V gene TRBV19; TRBD2 agrees at 7 bases. The J call is in doubt because the DNA end fits TRBJ2-7 better. The germline V gene encodes CDR1 LNHDA and CDR2 SQIVND (reference sequence). CDR3 length: 14 residues. The CDR3 spells CASSPGTTRYEQYF. The CDR3 nucleotides are TGTGCCAGTAGCCCGGGGACTACACGCTACGAGCAGTACTTC.